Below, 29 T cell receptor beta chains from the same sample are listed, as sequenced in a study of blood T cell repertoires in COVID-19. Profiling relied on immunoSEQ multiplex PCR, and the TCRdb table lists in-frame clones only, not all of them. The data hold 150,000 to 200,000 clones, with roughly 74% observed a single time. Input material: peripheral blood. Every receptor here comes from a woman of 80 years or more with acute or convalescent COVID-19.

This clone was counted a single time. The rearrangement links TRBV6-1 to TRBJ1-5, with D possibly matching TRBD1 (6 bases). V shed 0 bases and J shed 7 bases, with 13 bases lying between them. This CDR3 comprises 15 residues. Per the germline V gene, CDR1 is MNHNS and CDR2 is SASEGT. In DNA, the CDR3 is TGTGCCAGCAGTGAAGCGTCAGGGGCGGGCCAGCCCCAGCATTTT. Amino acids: CASSEASGAGQPQHF.

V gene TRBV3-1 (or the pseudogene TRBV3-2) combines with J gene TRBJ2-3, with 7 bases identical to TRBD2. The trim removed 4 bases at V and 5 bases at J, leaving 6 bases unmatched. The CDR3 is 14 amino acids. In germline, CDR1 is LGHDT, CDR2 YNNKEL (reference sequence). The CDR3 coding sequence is TGTGCCAGCAGCCTACGGACTAGAGGAGATACGCAGTATTTT. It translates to CASSLRTRGDTQYF.

The CDR3 DNA follows: TGTGCCAGCAGTGGTTCTGGACAGGGTAATGGCTACACCTTC. Translation gives CASSGSGQGNGYTF. The V and J genes are TRBV6-6 and TRBJ1-2; 8 bases line up with TRBD1. There are 14 residues in the CDR3. Per the germline V gene, CDR1 is MNHNY and CDR2 is SVGAGI (reference sequence). With 5 bases clipped from V and 6 bases from J, the junction kept 8 bases outside the gene matches.

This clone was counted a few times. The CDR3 spells CASSRGGGGYTF. CDR3 nucleotide sequence: TGTGCCAGCAGCCGAGGCGGGGGTGGCTACACCTTC. The rearrangement joins TRBV3-1 (or the pseudogene TRBV3-2) to TRBJ1-2; D might be TRBD1 (5 bases). The V end was cut by 4 bases, the J end by 7 bases, with 10 bases between. The CDR3 covers 12 residues. The germline CDR1 and CDR2 sequences are LGHDT and YNNKEL (reference sequence).

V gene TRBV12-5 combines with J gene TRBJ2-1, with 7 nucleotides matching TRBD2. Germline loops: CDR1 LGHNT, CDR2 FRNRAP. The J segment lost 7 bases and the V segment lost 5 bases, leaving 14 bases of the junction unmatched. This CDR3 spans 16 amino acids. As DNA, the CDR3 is TGTGCTAGTGGTATCCTTTGGGGAGGGCCGATGAATGAGCAGTTCTTC. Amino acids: CASGILWGGPMNEQFF.

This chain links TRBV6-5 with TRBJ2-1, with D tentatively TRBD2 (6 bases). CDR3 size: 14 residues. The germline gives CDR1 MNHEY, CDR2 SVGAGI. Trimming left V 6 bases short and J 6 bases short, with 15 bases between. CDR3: CASSRDFPSNEQFF. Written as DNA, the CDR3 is TGTGCCAGCAGCCGGGACTTTCCATCCAATGAGCAGTTCTTC.

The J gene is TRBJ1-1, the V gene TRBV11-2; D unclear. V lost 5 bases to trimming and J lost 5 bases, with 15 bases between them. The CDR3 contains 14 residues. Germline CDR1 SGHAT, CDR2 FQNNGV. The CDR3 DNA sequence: TGTGCCAGCAGCATCCAAGTGGGGAGGACTGAAGCTTTCTTT. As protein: CASSIQVGRTEAFF.

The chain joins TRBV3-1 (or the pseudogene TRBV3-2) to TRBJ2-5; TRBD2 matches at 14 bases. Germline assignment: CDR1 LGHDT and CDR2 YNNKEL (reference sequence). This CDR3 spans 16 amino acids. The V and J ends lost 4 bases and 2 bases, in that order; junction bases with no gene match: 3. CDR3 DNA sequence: TGTGCCAGCAGCCCGCGACTAGCGGGGGGGCAAGAGACCCAGTACTTC. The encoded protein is CASSPRLAGGQETQYF.

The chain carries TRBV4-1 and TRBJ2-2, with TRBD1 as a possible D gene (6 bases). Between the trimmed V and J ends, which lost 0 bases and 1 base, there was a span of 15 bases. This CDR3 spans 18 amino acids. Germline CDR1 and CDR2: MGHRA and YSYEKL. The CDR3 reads CASSQDFSGTKNTGELFF. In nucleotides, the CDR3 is TGCGCCAGCAGCCAAGATTTCTCCGGGACAAAGAACACCGGGGAGCTGTTTTTT.

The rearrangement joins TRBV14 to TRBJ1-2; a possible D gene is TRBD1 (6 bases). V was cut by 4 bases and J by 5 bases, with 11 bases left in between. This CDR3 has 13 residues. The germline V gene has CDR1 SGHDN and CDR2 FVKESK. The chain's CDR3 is CASSPYQGYGYTF. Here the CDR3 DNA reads TGTGCCAGCAGCCCATACCAGGGGTATGGCTACACCTTC.

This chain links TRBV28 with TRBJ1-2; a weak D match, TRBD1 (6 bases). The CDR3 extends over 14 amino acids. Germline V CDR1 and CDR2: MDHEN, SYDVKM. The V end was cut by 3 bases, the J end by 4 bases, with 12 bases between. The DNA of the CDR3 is TGTGCCAGCAGTTTCTCAGGGGCGGGCTATGGCTACACCTTC. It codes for CASSFSGAGYGYTF.

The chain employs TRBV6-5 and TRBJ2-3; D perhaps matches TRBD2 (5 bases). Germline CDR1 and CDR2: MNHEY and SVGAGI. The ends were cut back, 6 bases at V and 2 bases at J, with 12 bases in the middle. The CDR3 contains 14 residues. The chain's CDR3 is CASRPRGHTDTQYF. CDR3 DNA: TGTGCCAGCAGGCCTAGAGGGCACACAGATACGCAGTATTTT.

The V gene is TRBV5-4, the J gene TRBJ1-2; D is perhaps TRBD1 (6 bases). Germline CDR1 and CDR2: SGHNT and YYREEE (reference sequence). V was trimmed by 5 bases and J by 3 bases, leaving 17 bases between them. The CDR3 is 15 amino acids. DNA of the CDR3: TGTGCCAGCAGAAGCCGACAGGCAGACGACTATGGCTACACCTTC. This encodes CASRSRQADDYGYTF.

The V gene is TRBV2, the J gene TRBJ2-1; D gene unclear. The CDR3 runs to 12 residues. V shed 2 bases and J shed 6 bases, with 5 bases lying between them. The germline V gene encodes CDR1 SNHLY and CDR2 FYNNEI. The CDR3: CASSEPLNEQFF. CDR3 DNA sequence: TGTGCCAGCAGTGAACCCCTCAATGAGCAGTTCTTC.

The CDR3 loop reads CASSFFGTGAYEQYF. DNA for the CDR3: TGTGCCAGTAGTTTCTTCGGGACAGGAGCCTACGAGCAGTACTTC. The chain combines TRBV19 with TRBJ2-7, with TRBD1 matching over 8 bases. V lost 5 bases and J lost 2; bases outside the gene matches: 8. The CDR3 spans 15 residues. CDR1 and CDR2 from the germline V gene are LNHDA and SQIVND (reference sequence).

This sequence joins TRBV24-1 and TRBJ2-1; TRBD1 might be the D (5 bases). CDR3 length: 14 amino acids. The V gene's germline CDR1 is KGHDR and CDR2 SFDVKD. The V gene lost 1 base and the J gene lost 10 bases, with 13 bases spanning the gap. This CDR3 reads CATSDFGAAGEQFF. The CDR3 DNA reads TGTGCCACCAGTGATTTTGGGGCAGCAGGGGAGCAGTTCTTC.

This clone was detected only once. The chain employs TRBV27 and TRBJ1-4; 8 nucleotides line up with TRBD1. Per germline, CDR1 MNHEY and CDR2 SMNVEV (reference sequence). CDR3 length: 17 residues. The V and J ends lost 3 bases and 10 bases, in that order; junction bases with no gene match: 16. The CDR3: CASSFFAPGQVGGKLFF. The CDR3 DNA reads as TGTGCCAGCAGTTTCTTTGCACCGGGACAGGTGGGGGGAAAACTGTTTTTT.

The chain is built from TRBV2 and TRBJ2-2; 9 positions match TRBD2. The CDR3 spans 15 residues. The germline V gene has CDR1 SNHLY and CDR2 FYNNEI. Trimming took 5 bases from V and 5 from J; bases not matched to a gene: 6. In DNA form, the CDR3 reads TGTGCCAGCAGTCCCGTTAGCGGGAGTACCGGGGAGCTGTTTTTT. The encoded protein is CASSPVSGSTGELFF.

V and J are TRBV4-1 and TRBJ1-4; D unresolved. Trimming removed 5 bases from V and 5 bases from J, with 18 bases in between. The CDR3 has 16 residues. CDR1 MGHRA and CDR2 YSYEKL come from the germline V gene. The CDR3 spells CASSVKAGAANEKLFF. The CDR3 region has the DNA TGCGCCAGCAGCGTTAAAGCGGGCGCCGCGAATGAAAAACTGTTTTTT.

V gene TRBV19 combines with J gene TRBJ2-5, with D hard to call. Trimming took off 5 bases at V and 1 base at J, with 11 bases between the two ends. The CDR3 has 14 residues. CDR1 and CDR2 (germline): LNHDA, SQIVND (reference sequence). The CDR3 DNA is TGTGCCAGTAGTGTGCAGGCGTCCCAAGAGACCCAGTACTTC. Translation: CASSVQASQETQYF.

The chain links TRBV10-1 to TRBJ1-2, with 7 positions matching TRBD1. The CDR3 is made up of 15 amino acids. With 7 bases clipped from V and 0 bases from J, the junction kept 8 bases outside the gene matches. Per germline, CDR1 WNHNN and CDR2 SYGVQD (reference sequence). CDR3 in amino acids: CASKLTGTSNYGYTF. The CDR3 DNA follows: TGCGCCAGCAAACTGACAGGGACCTCTAACTATGGCTACACCTTC.

CDR3: CASTSWAGGREEQYF. Here the CDR3 DNA reads TGTGCCAGCACTTCCTGGGCGGGAGGAAGGGAGGAGCAGTACTTC. The chain joins TRBV27 to TRBJ2-7, with 8 bases lining up with TRBD2. CDR1 and CDR2 from the germline V gene are MNHEY and SMNVEV (reference sequence). The CDR3 consists of 15 residues. Trimming cost V 7 bases and J 7 bases; bases outside gene matches: 15.

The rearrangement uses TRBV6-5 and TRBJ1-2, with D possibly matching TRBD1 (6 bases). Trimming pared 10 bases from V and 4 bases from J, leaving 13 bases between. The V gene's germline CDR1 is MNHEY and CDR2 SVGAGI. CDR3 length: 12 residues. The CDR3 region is CATARDIYGYTF. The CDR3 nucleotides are TGTGCCACCGCGAGGGACATCTATGGCTACACCTTC.

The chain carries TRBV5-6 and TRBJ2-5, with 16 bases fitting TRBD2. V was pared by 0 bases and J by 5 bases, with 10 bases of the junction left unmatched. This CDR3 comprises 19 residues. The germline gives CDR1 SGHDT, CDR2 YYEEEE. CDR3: CASSLGLGTSGGAFETQYF. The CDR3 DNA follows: TGTGCCAGCAGCTTGGGTTTGGGGACTAGCGGGGGGGCGTTTGAGACCCAGTACTTC.

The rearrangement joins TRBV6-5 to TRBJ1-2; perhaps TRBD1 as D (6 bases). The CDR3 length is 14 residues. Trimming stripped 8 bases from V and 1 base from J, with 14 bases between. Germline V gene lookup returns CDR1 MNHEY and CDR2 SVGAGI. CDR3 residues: CASLRQVVNYGYTF. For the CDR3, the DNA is TGTGCCAGCCTTAGACAGGTTGTTAACTATGGCTACACCTTC.

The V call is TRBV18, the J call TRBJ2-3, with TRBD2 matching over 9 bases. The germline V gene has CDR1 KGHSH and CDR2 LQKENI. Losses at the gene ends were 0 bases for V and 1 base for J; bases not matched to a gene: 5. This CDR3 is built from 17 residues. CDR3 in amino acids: CASSPPAGGGGTDTQYF. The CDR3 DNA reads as TGTGCCAGCTCACCACCGGCGGGAGGGGGTGGCACAGATACGCAGTATTTT. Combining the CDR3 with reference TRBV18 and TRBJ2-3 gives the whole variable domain NAGVMQNPRHLVRRRGQEARLRCSPMKGHSHVYWYRQLPEEGLKFMVYLQKENIIDESGMPKERFSAEFPKEGPSILRIQQVVRGDSAAYFCASSPPAGGGGTDTQYFGPGTRLTVL.

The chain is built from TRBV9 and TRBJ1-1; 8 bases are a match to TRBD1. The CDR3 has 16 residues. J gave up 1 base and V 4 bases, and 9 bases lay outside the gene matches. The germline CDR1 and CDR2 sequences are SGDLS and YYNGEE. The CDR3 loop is CASSPGQALTNTEAFF. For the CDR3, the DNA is TGTGCCAGCAGCCCGGGACAGGCTCTAACGAACACTGAAGCTTTCTTT.

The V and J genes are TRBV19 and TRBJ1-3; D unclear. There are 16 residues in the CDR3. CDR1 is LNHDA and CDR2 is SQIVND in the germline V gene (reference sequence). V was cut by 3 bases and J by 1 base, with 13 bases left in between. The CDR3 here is CASSIEGLRSGNTIYF. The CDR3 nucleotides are TGTGCCAGTAGTATCGAGGGCCTCCGGTCTGGAAACACCATATATTTT.

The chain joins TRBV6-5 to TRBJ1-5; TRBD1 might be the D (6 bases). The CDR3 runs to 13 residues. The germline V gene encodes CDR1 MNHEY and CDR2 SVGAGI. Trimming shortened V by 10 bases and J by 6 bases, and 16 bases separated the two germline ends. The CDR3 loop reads CATSDSGGQPQHF. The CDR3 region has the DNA TGTGCCACATCGGACAGTGGAGGTCAGCCCCAGCATTTT.